The 30 T cell receptor beta chains given below trace back to one sample, sequenced in a study of CD8 T cells in Susac syndrome. Random hexamers served to reverse transcribe roughly 0.45 to 1 ug RNA. One entry per CDR3 protein, called by TCRdb with MiXCR from the immunoSEQ multiplex PCR reads. Here the sample spans around 69,000 distinct CDR3 sequences, 96% being singletons. Sample: CD4+ T cells from PBMCs. These receptors were obtained from a human donor with multiple sclerosis.

The chain has TRBV29-1 and TRBJ1-6; D perhaps matches TRBD1 (5 bases). Germline V lookup: CDR1 SQVTM, CDR2 ANQGSEA. V lost 4 bases to trimming and J lost 7 bases, with 11 bases between them. CDR3 length: 13 amino acids. The CDR3 here is CSVAGEKNSPLHF. For the CDR3, the DNA is TGCAGCGTTGCGGGGGAGAAAAATTCACCCCTCCACTTT.

The chain joins TRBV19 to TRBJ1-5, with TRBD1 matching over 8 bases. CDR1 is LNHDA and CDR2 is SQIVND in the germline V gene (reference sequence). V lost 6 bases and J lost 3; bases outside the gene matches: 10. This CDR3 is 16 amino acids long. In DNA form, the CDR3 reads TGTGCCAGTAGGGGGACAGGCCTAGACCCCAATCAGCCCCAGCATTTT. Residues: CASRGTGLDPNQPQHF. The full variable domain, rest sourced from reference TRBV19 and TRBJ1-5, is DGGITQSPKYLFRKEGQNVTLSCEQNLNHDAMYWYRQDPGQGLRLIYYSQIVNDFQKGDIAEGYSVSREKKESFPLTVTSAQKNPTAFYLCASRGTGLDPNQPQHFGDGTRLSIL.

This clonotype was picked up one time. The rearrangement uses TRBV11-2 and TRBJ2-1; 7 bases are a match to TRBD1. V was clipped by 5 bases and J by 4 bases; unmatched bases: 5. The CDR3 totals 14 residues. The germline CDR1 and CDR2 sequences are SGHAT and FQNNGV. CDR3 DNA sequence: TGTGCCAGCAGCCCATGGACAGGTTACAATGAGCAGTTCTTC. This codes for CASSPWTGYNEQFF.

The rearrangement joins TRBV2 to TRBJ1-6; D is perhaps TRBD1 (6 bases). Germline V CDR1 and CDR2: SNHLY, FYNNEI. Trimming removed 6 bases at V and 7 bases at J, with 13 bases between. This CDR3 contains 14 residues. The CDR3 DNA reads TGTGCCAGCAGAGAGGACAGAGGGAATTCACCCCTCCACTTT. It is translated as CASREDRGNSPLHF.

The chain joins TRBV19 to TRBJ1-2, with 8 bases identical to TRBD1. This CDR3 has 13 amino acids. The germline V gene encodes CDR1 LNHDA and CDR2 SQIVND (reference sequence). The V segment lost 5 bases and the J segment 4 bases; nucleotides outside the gene matches: 3. The CDR3 DNA reads as TGTGCCAGTAGTCCGACAGGGGTCTATGGCTACACCTTC. This encodes CASSPTGVYGYTF.

V is TRBV6-1 and J is TRBJ2-7; 7 bases agree with TRBD2. V was pared by 6 bases and J by 1 base, with 6 bases of the junction left unmatched. Looked up from germline, CDR1 is MNHNS and CDR2 is SASEGT. The CDR3 length is 14 residues. The CDR3 DNA reads as TGTGCCAGCAGACCAGGGAGGGCGTCCTACGAGCAGTACTTC. This sequence encodes CASRPGRASYEQYF.

V is TRBV5-1 and J is TRBJ2-2, with 9 nucleotides matching TRBD1. Trimming took 4 bases from V and 7 from J; bases not matched to a gene: 8. This CDR3 has 15 residues. Germline assignment: CDR1 SGHRS and CDR2 YFSETQ. The chain's CDR3 is CASSQQGARHGELFF. In DNA, the CDR3 is TGCGCCAGCAGCCAACAGGGGGCCCGCCACGGGGAGCTGTTTTTT.

The chain joins TRBV30 to TRBJ1-6; D uncertain. The CDR3 totals 13 residues. Germline CDR1 reads GTSNPN; CDR2 reads SVGIG (reference sequence). Trimming pared 3 bases from V and 7 bases from J, leaving 10 bases between. CDR3 region: CAWREHENSPLHF. DNA for the CDR3: TGTGCCTGGAGGGAGCACGAAAATTCACCCCTCCACTTT.

The chain carries TRBV20-1 and TRBJ1-1; possible D gene TRBD1, 5 bases. The CDR3 covers 12 residues. The V end lost 5 bases, the J end lost 4 bases, and 11 bases lay between the germline ends. Germline V lookup: CDR1 DFQATT, CDR2 SNEGSKA (reference sequence). CDR3 sequence (DNA): TGCAGTGCTGACCAGGGAGGCACTGAAGCTTTCTTT. It is translated as CSADQGGTEAFF.

This chain links TRBV13 with TRBJ1-6; D might be TRBD1 (6 bases). The CDR3 is 16 residues long. Trimming took 0 bases from V and 10 from J, leaving 16 bases between them. Germline CDR1 and CDR2: PRHDT and FYEKMQ (reference sequence). In DNA form, the CDR3 reads TGTGCCAGCAGCTTAGGCCCAGAGGGAGGGGGGTCACCCCTCCACTTT. This encodes CASSLGPEGGGSPLHF.

CDR3 protein: CASSSGTGFGYTF. The CDR3 DNA sequence: TGTGCCAGCAGCTCCGGGACAGGGTTTGGCTACACCTTC. The V gene is TRBV11-3, the J gene TRBJ1-2; 9 bases fit TRBD1. The CDR3 consists of 13 residues. Trimming removed 4 bases from V and 7 bases from J; junction bases left unmatched: 4. Germline V gives CDR1 SGHNT, CDR2 YENEEA.

Only one count was recorded for this clonotype. The CDR3 protein is CASSGTKLNQPQHF. Written as DNA, the CDR3 is TGTGCCAGCAGCGGGACCAAGCTAAATCAGCCCCAGCATTTT. The chain employs TRBV7-9 and TRBJ1-5, with D perhaps TRBD1 (5 bases). This CDR3 contains 14 residues. V lost 5 bases and J lost 4, with 12 bases in between. CDR1 and CDR2 from the germline V gene are SEHNR and FQNEAQ (reference sequence).

The chain carries TRBV7-2 and TRBJ2-7; D is ambiguous. This CDR3 region has 16 residues. V was cut by 4 bases and J by 5 bases, with 21 bases left in between. The V gene's germline CDR1 is SGHTA and CDR2 FQGNSA. The CDR3: CASSYIWKGPADEQYF. The CDR3 bases are TGTGCCAGCAGCTACATCTGGAAGGGCCCCGCCGACGAGCAGTACTTC. Together with reference TRBV7-2 and TRBJ2-7, the CDR3 gives the full variable domain: GAGVSQSPSNKVTEKGKDVELRCDPISGHTALYWYRQSLGQGLEFLIYFQGNSAPDKSGLPSDRFSAERTGGSVSTLTIQRTQQEDSAVYLCASSYIWKGPADEQYFGPGTRLTVT.

This clonotype occurred once. V gene TRBV7-8 combines with J gene TRBJ1-6; TRBD1 might be the D (5 bases). V was trimmed by 3 bases and J by 0 bases, leaving 12 bases between them. From germline, CDR1 is SGHVS and CDR2 FQNEAQ. The length of the CDR3 is 17 residues. CDR3 nucleotides: TGTGCCAGCAGCTTCGGGGCTGCTAGCTCCTATAATTCACCCCTCCACTTT. The encoded protein is CASSFGAASSYNSPLHF.

The gene calls are TRBV7-2 and TRBJ1-5; D is ambiguous. This CDR3 comprises 14 residues. CDR1 and CDR2 from the germline V gene are SGHTA and FQGNSA. The V and J ends lost 2 bases and 7 bases respectively, with 12 bases between them. CDR3 nucleotide sequence: TGTGCCAGCAGCTTATCCAGGTCATGGCAGCCCCAGCATTTT. It codes for CASSLSRSWQPQHF.

Remarks on this clonotype: The junction shows a germline mismatch at one end, possibly a read error. The chain combines TRBV5-4 with TRBJ2-3; perhaps TRBD2 as D (5 bases). The CDR3 sequence is 15 residues long. The germline gives CDR1 SGHNT, CDR2 YYREEE (reference sequence). For the CDR3, the DNA is TGCGCCAGCAGCTTGGCCCTAGCTAGCACAGATACGCAGTATTTT. Protein: CASSLALASTDTQYF.

V gene TRBV20-1 combines with J gene TRBJ1-5; 7 positions agree with TRBD1. This CDR3 comprises 13 residues. The V gene end was trimmed by 5 bases and the J gene end by 3 bases; junction bases not matched to a gene: 4. CDR1 DFQATT and CDR2 SNEGSKA come from the germline V gene (reference sequence). CDR3 residues: CSARDSYNQPQHF. The DNA of the CDR3 is TGCAGTGCTCGGGACAGCTACAATCAGCCCCAGCATTTT.

This chain uses TRBV20-1 with TRBJ2-7, with 8 bases that match TRBD2. The germline gives CDR1 DFQATT, CDR2 SNEGSKA (reference sequence). V shed 4 bases, J shed 0 bases, and the junction held 5 bases outside the gene matches. This CDR3 contains 14 residues. DNA for the CDR3: TGCAGTGCTACCGTTGCGGGGGGCTCCTACGAGCAGTACTTC. Amino acids: CSATVAGGSYEQYF.

The rearrangement links TRBV24-1 to TRBJ2-1, with 9 bases identical to TRBD1. The length of the CDR3 is 15 residues. V gave up 4 bases and J gave up 5 bases; unmatched junction bases: 5. The germline gives CDR1 KGHDR, CDR2 SFDVKD. The chain's CDR3 is CATSDDRGADNEQFF. CDR3 nucleotide sequence: TGTGCCACCAGTGACGACAGGGGGGCCGACAATGAGCAGTTCTTC.

This chain connects TRBV6-6 to TRBJ2-2, with D hard to call. CDR1 MNHNY and CDR2 SVGAGI come from the germline V gene (reference sequence). The CDR3 covers 12 residues. V shed 6 bases and J shed 6 bases, with 8 bases lying between them. The CDR3 coding sequence is TGTGCCAGCAGCCCCGAGGCCGGGGAGCTGTTTTTT. Translation gives CASSPEAGELFF.

The chain couples TRBV7-8 to TRBJ2-3; 7 bases are a match to TRBD1. The CDR3 sequence is 15 residues long. J lost 2 bases, V lost 1 base, and 3 bases had no gene match. Germline V gene data show CDR1 as SGHVS and CDR2 as FQNEAQ. CDR3 residues: CASSLDRGATDTQYF. In DNA form, the CDR3 reads TGTGCCAGCAGCTTAGACAGGGGTGCCACAGATACGCAGTATTTT.

This chain connects TRBV5-1 to TRBJ2-5; D ambiguous. The CDR3 length is 14 residues. Germline CDR1 and CDR2: SGHRS and YFSETQ. V was trimmed by 0 bases and J by 2 bases, leaving 8 bases between them. CDR3 amino acids: CASSLGHVQETQYF. The CDR3 bases are TGCGCCAGCAGCTTGGGCCACGTTCAAGAGACCCAGTACTTC. Full variable domain (rest looked up from reference TRBV5-1 and TRBJ2-5): KAGVTQTPRYLIKTRGQQVTLSCSPISGHRSVSWYQQTPGQGLQFLFEYFSETQRNKGNFPGRFSGRQFSNSRSEMNVSTLELGDSALYLCASSLGHVQETQYFGPGTRLLVL.

The J gene is TRBJ1-2, the V gene TRBV7-2; D remains ambiguous. Between the trimmed V and J ends, which lost 5 bases and 2 bases, there was a span of 12 bases. Germline CDR1 and CDR2: SGHTA and FQGNSA. The CDR3 is 14 amino acids. The CDR3 reads CASSPRVLNYGYTF. CDR3 in DNA: TGTGCCAGCAGCCCCCGGGTCTTGAACTATGGCTACACCTTC.

The J gene is TRBJ2-3, the V gene TRBV2, with D possibly being TRBD2 (5 bases). V lost 8 bases and J 6 bases, leaving 9 bases between the germline ends. The CDR3 consists of 11 residues. The germline CDR1 and CDR2 sequences are SNHLY and FYNNEI. CDR3 DNA: TGTGCCAGCCACCAGCGGGATACGCAGTATTTT. It yields the protein CASHQRDTQYF.

The CDR3 sequence is CASYGGESTDTQYF. The CDR3 bases are TGCGCCAGCTACGGGGGGGAAAGCACAGATACGCAGTATTTT. This chain uses TRBV5-1 with TRBJ2-3; 8 nucleotides line up with TRBD2. This CDR3 has 14 amino acids. With V trimmed by 7 bases and J by 0 bases, 4 bases remained unmatched. Per germline, CDR1 SGHRS and CDR2 YFSETQ.

The chain links TRBV29-1 to TRBJ1-1; D gene unclear. The length of the CDR3 is 13 residues. The V gene's germline CDR1 is SQVTM and CDR2 ANQGSEA. V was cut by 1 base and J by 5 bases, with 11 bases left in between. The CDR3 spells CSVEGRLSTEAFF. The CDR3 DNA reads as TGCAGCGTTGAAGGGAGGTTAAGTACTGAAGCTTTCTTT.

This clonotype was seen only once. The chain couples TRBV4-3 to TRBJ2-2; a possible D gene is TRBD1 (5 bases). V lost 1 base and J 1 base, leaving 7 bases between the germline ends. The V gene's germline CDR1 is LGHNA and CDR2 YSLEER. This CDR3 is 15 amino acids long. The DNA of the CDR3 is TGCGCCAGCAGCCAAGTCGGACAGAACACCGGGGAGCTGTTTTTT. Protein product: CASSQVGQNTGELFF.

This sequence joins TRBV7-9 and TRBJ2-3, with 8 bases fitting TRBD2. The ends lost 5 bases at V and 3 bases at J; junction bases unmatched: 16. CDR3 length equals 18 residues. CDR1 and CDR2 (germline): SEHNR, FQNEAQ (reference sequence). Here the CDR3 DNA reads TGTGCCAGCAGCCCCATACCTCCGGGACTAGTGAGGACAGATACGCAGTATTTT. Its protein is CASSPIPPGLVRTDTQYF.

This clonotype was counted between two and nine times. The genes are TRBV4-1 and TRBJ2-3, with 9 bases identical to TRBD2. V was pared by 1 base and J by 2 bases, with 4 bases of the junction left unmatched. The CDR3 contains 16 residues. CDR1 MGHRA and CDR2 YSYEKL come from the germline V gene. The CDR3 DNA reads TGCGCCAGCAGCCAAGCGGCGGGGGGGCACACAGATACGCAGTATTTT. This gives the protein CASSQAAGGHTDTQYF.

The V call is TRBV11-1, the J call TRBJ2-1; 12 bases agree with TRBD2. This CDR3 has 17 amino acids. The ends lost 4 bases at V and 6 bases at J; junction bases unmatched: 10. The germline gives CDR1 SGHAT, CDR2 FQDESV (reference sequence). The DNA for the CDR3 is TGTGCCAGCAGCTCGAGTGAACTAGCGGGGGGACTCAATGAGCAGTTCTTC. Residues: CASSSSELAGGLNEQFF. The whole variable domain, filled in from reference TRBV11-1 and TRBJ2-1, reads EAEVAQSPRYKITEKSQAVAFWCDPISGHATLYWYRQILGQGPELLVQFQDESVVDDSQLPKDRFSAERLKGVDSTLKIQPAELGDSAMYLCASSSSELAGGLNEQFFGPGTRLTVL.